The 24 T cell receptor beta chains below were found in one sample sequenced in a study of T cell repertoires in cytomegalovirus infection (dated by TCRdb to between 2018 and 2021). The sample's treatment or condition label is to be understood as: in vitro stimulation with specific CMV peptide epitopes to enrich CMV-specific T cells. Antigen specificity for these receptors is unknown. The sequencing machine was an Illumina HiSeq 1500. Using fastp trimming at Q25 and MiXCR clonotype assembly, TCRdb reanalyzed the public sequencing data and kept in-frame beta chains. For every CDR3 protein sequence, its rows merge into one entry that carries the most common genes and DNA. This sample is represented by about 130,000 distinct CDR3 sequences; more than 30% of them were singletons. The ten top clones hold about 52% of the sample. Source: CD8+ T cells from cultured PBMCs, taken from culture after CMV antigen stimulation. Receptor source: a human donor in good health (CMV status not recorded). Some clones in this sample may be carry-over from other donors' samples.

At least ten counts were recorded for this clonotype. The rearrangement joins TRBV28 to TRBJ1-5; D uncertain. The CDR3 is 16 residues long. Germline values: CDR1 MDHEN, CDR2 SYDVKM. Between the trimmed V and J ends, which lost 3 bases and 4 bases, there was a span of 16 bases. In nucleotides, the CDR3 is TGTGCCAGCAGTTTTGCATCCTACCAGTTTAATCAGCCCCAGCATTTT. This translates into CASSFASYQFNQPQHF.

A single count supports this clonotype. One junction end does not reproduce the germline sequence, and a read error may be involved. J is TRBJ2-2 and V is TRBV5-3; 11 bases align to TRBD2. TRBV5-3 is filed as an ORF, its function uncertain. This CDR3 contains 16 residues. Here the CDR3 reads CASSLDGTSGTGELFF. CDR3 nucleotide sequence: TGTGCCAGCAGCTTAGACGGGACTAGCGGCACCGGGGAGCTGTTTTTT.

In the case of this clonotype: Possible read error: a much larger clone is one base away. The chain uses TRBV19 and TRBJ2-7; D possibly uses TRBD1 or TRBD2 (6 bases each). This CDR3 contains 12 residues. CDR1 LNHDA and CDR2 SQIVND come from the germline V gene (reference sequence). V was cut by 8 bases and J by 6 bases, with 14 bases left in between. CDR3 amino acids: CASGYGGVEQYF. The CDR3 DNA follows: TGTGCCAGTGGTTACGGGGGCGTCGAGCAGTACTTC.

This clonotype was picked up many times. The chain couples TRBV7-6 to TRBJ2-3; perhaps TRBD2 as D (6 bases). Per the germline V gene, CDR1 is SGHVS and CDR2 is FNYEAQ. The V end lost 5 bases, the J end lost 2 bases, and 11 bases lay between the germline ends. This CDR3 has 14 residues. The CDR3 here is CASSQEGPTDTQYF. The CDR3 DNA is TGTGCCAGCAGCCAGGAGGGGCCCACAGATACGCAGTATTTT.

The CDR3 nucleotides read TGTGCCAGCAGTCTCGGACATCCCATTTCGGCCAAAAACATTCAGTACTTC. Translation gives CASSLGHPISAKNIQYF. V usage is TRBV27 and J usage is TRBJ2-4, with a weak D call TRBD1 (5 bases). This CDR3 region has 17 residues. With 5 bases removed from V and 1 base from J, the gap between germline ends came to 18 bases. CDR1 and CDR2 from the germline V gene are MNHEY and SMNVEV (reference sequence).

This clonotype was counted ten times or more. V and J are TRBV7-2 and TRBJ1-1; unclear D gene. The CDR3 length is 12 residues. Germline CDR1 is SGHTA and CDR2 is FQGNSA. V was clipped by 3 bases and J by 1 base, with 3 bases between them. The CDR3 sequence: CASSLTNTEAFF. The DNA of the CDR3 is TGTGCCAGCAGCTTGACGAACACTGAAGCTTTCTTT.

A few counts support this clonotype. The chain combines TRBV7-9 with TRBJ1-2; 9 nucleotides line up with TRBD1. This CDR3 comprises 16 residues. V was clipped by 5 bases and J by 1 base; unmatched bases: 8. Germline CDR1 SEHNR, CDR2 FQNEAQ (reference sequence). The chain's CDR3 is CASSLRGTGINYGYTF. Here the CDR3 DNA reads TGTGCCAGCAGCCTTCGGGGGACAGGGATTAACTATGGCTACACCTTC.

V and J are TRBV7-8 and TRBJ2-1; D may be TRBD1 or TRBD2 (6 bases each). Trimming pared 5 bases from V and 5 bases from J, leaving 13 bases between. CDR3 size: 14 residues. Germline lookup yields CDR1 SGHVS and CDR2 FQNEAQ. The CDR3: CASSEGGVNNEQFF. For the CDR3, the DNA is TGTGCCAGCAGCGAGGGGGGCGTAAACAATGAGCAGTTCTTC.

This clonotype was seen more than once but under ten times. V and J are TRBV6-4 and TRBJ2-7, with D perhaps TRBD1 (7 bases). CDR3 length: 14 amino acids. Trimming cost V 5 bases and J 2 bases, with 13 bases left between them. CDR1 is MRHNA, CDR2 SNTAGT, per germline. DNA for the CDR3: TGTGCCAGCAGTCCCCAGGGGGGAACCTACGAGCAGTACTTC. This codes for CASSPQGGTYEQYF.

This clonotype was recorded many times. The J gene is TRBJ1-5, the V gene TRBV2; D is undetermined. This CDR3 has 13 amino acids. The V and J ends lost 6 bases and 0 bases respectively, with 6 bases between them. Per germline, CDR1 SNHLY and CDR2 FYNNEI. The CDR3 DNA is TGTGCCAGCAGGGAGCATAGCAATCAGCCCCAGCATTTT. It specifies CASREHSNQPQHF.

This clonotype occurred many times. This chain connects TRBV27 to TRBJ2-7, with D possibly matching TRBD1 (5 bases). The germline CDR1 and CDR2 sequences are MNHEY and SMNVEV (reference sequence). The CDR3 is 13 residues long. Trimming left V 6 bases short and J 0 bases short, with 9 bases between. The CDR3 spells CASSQGLSYEQYF. CDR3 sequence (DNA): TGTGCCAGCAGCCAGGGTCTCTCCTACGAGCAGTACTTC.

The rearrangement uses TRBV24-1 and TRBJ2-1; D ambiguous. The CDR3 covers 13 residues. The germline gives CDR1 KGHDR, CDR2 SFDVKD. V dropped 1 base and J dropped 7 bases, with 7 bases sitting between them. DNA of the CDR3: TGTGCCACCAGTGATTTTGGTGGAAATGAGCAGTTCTTC. Its translation: CATSDFGGNEQFF.

The rearrangement links TRBV6-5 to TRBJ1-5; 8 nucleotides match TRBD1. V was clipped by 1 base and J by 7 bases; unmatched bases: 3. The CDR3 loop spans 14 amino acids. CDR1 is MNHEY, CDR2 SVGAGI, per germline. For the CDR3, the DNA is TGTGCCAGCAGTTACTTACAGGGGGAACAGCCCCAGCATTTT. The encoded protein is CASSYLQGEQPQHF.

There are a few counts of this clonotype. The chain couples TRBV28 to TRBJ2-7, with D possibly being TRBD2 (7 bases). V was cut by 4 bases and J by 3 bases, with 22 bases left in between. Germline CDR1 reads MDHEN; CDR2 reads SYDVKM. The CDR3 covers 17 residues. In DNA form, the CDR3 reads TGTGCCAGCAGTTCCTCAGTTCCGGGGGCGGGGGTCTACGAGCAGTACTTC. This translates into CASSSSVPGAGVYEQYF.

This clonotype came up many times. V gene TRBV12-3 or TRBV12-4 combines with J gene TRBJ1-1; TRBD1 aligns across 7 bases. The CDR3 runs to 14 residues. V was pared by 5 bases and J by 2 bases, with 5 bases of the junction left unmatched. The CDR3 loop reads CASSHGTDNTEAFF. The CDR3 nucleotides are TGTGCCAGCAGTCACGGGACAGACAACACTGAAGCTTTCTTT.

This clonotype was picked up many times. J is TRBJ1-2 and V is TRBV7-3; a weak D match, TRBD1 (5 bases). Looked up from germline, CDR1 is SGHTA and CDR2 is FQGTGA. The CDR3 has 13 residues. Trimming removed 2 bases at V and 2 bases at J, with 6 bases between. The CDR3 DNA reads TGTGCCAGCAGCTTACGGGGGAACTATGGCTACACCTTC. As protein: CASSLRGNYGYTF.

This clonotype has only one observation. This chain joins TRBV2 and TRBJ2-2; no clear D. This CDR3 comprises 14 residues. Germline CDR1 is SNHLY and CDR2 is FYNNEI. V was cut by 7 bases and J by 0 bases, with 9 bases left in between. CDR3 DNA sequence: TGTGCCAGCACCAGGACGTCGAACACCGGGGAGCTGTTTTTT. This encodes CASTRTSNTGELFF.

This clonotype was seen a handful of times. The chain's CDR3 is CASGGTGSSDTQYF. In DNA form, the CDR3 reads TGTGCCAGCGGGGGGACAGGGAGTTCAGATACGCAGTATTTT. V is TRBV2 and J is TRBJ2-3; 9 nucleotides agree with TRBD1. The V and J ends lost 8 bases and 4 bases, in that order; junction bases with no gene match: 7. Germline values: CDR1 SNHLY, CDR2 FYNNEI. This CDR3 spans 14 amino acids. Supplemented by reference TRBV2 and TRBJ2-3, the full variable domain reads EPEVTQTPSHQVTQMGQEVILRCVPISNHLYFYWYRQILGQKVEFLVSFYNNEISEKSEIFDDQFSVERPDGSNFTLKIRSTKLEDSAMYFCASGGTGSSDTQYFGPGTRLTVL.

The chain uses TRBV6-1 and TRBJ2-1; tentatively, D is TRBD1 (5 bases). This CDR3 is built from 14 residues. Trimming cost V 5 bases and J 6 bases, with 14 bases left between them. CDR1 is MNHNS, CDR2 SASEGT, per germline. This CDR3 reads CASSTSRGSNEQFF. The CDR3 DNA follows: TGTGCCAGCAGTACCTCTAGGGGCTCCAATGAGCAGTTCTTC.

The V call is TRBV7-4, the J call TRBJ2-3; the D gene is possibly TRBD2 (6 bases). This CDR3 comprises 16 residues. V lost 6 bases and J lost 4, with 20 bases in between. The germline V gene has CDR1 SGHVT and CDR2 SQSDAQ. In DNA form, the CDR3 reads TGTGCCAGCAGGCCCACCGGGGGTGTTCATGCAGATACGCAGTATTTT. Protein product: CASRPTGGVHADTQYF.

This chain links TRBV2 with TRBJ2-1; D may be TRBD1 (5 bases). This CDR3 comprises 17 residues. V gave up 4 bases and J gave up 0 bases, with 16 bases separating them. Germline V gives CDR1 SNHLY, CDR2 FYNNEI. In DNA form, the CDR3 reads TGTGCCAGCAGTGGTGATGTGGGGCATCACTCCTACAATGAGCAGTTCTTC. Protein product: CASSGDVGHHSYNEQFF. Looking up the rest from reference TRBV2 and TRBJ2-1 gives the full variable domain: EPEVTQTPSHQVTQMGQEVILRCVPISNHLYFYWYRQILGQKVEFLVSFYNNEISEKSEIFDDQFSVERPDGSNFTLKIRSTKLEDSAMYFCASSGDVGHHSYNEQFFGPGTRLTVL.

The chain joins TRBV7-9 to TRBJ1-3, with D possibly TRBD1 on 5 matching bases. CDR1 and CDR2 (germline): SEHNR, FQNEAQ (reference sequence). The V and J ends lost 5 bases and 4 bases respectively, with 9 bases between them. The CDR3 is 13 amino acids. In DNA, the CDR3 is TGTGCCAGCAGCCCCCGGGGGGGAAACACCATATATTTT. Protein: CASSPRGGNTIYF.

This clonotype was observed a few times. V gene TRBV9 combines with J gene TRBJ2-7, with D tentatively TRBD1 (5 bases). Germline V gene lookup returns CDR1 SGDLS and CDR2 YYNGEE. The V gene lost 4 bases and the J gene lost 6 bases, with 14 bases spanning the gap. The CDR3 totals 13 residues. The CDR3 region is CASSPRTSGEQYF. CDR3 coding DNA: TGTGCCAGCAGCCCCCGGACATCTGGCGAGCAGTACTTC.

This chain's CDR3 is CASSLTAPGELFF. The CDR3 region has the DNA TGTGCCAGCAGCCTCACCGCGCCCGGGGAGCTGTTTTTT. The chain recombines TRBV28 with TRBJ2-2, with D hard to call. This CDR3 region has 13 residues. Between the trimmed V and J ends, which lost 6 bases and 6 bases, there was a span of 11 bases. Per the germline V gene, CDR1 is MDHEN and CDR2 is SYDVKM. Full variable domain (missing parts from reference TRBV28 and TRBJ2-2): DVKVTQSSRYLVKRTGEKVFLECVQDMDHENMFWYRQDPGLGLRLIYFSYDVKMKEKGDIPEGYSVSREKKERFSLILESASTNQTSMYLCASSLTAPGELFFGEGSRLTVL.